Listed below are T cell receptor beta chains from one sample, sequenced in a study of CD8 T cells in ankylosing spondylitis. TCRdb reprocessed the 5' RACE reads with MiXCR, giving one entry per CDR3 protein. The sample consists of 450,000 to 550,000 distinct CDR3 sequences, over 4% of them appearing once. Material: blood, either unsorted or a sorted T cell fraction (not recorded which). The receptors originated from a male donor with ankylosing spondylitis. The CDR3 runs from the conserved cysteine through the conserved F or W. The order of the fields is CDR3 protein, CDR3 DNA, clone size, J gene, D gene, V gene. A D gene is named only where the DNA matches it firmly. Clone size appears in some rows only: once, few, many, or a class for an expanded clone.

CDR3 protein: CASSLEFSSYEQYF; CDR3 DNA: TGTGCCAGCAGCTTGGAGTTTTCCTCCTACGAGCAGTACTTC; clone size: many; J gene: TRBJ2-7; D gene: .; V gene: TRBV5-8
CDR3 protein: CAARGRDRGRYEQYF; CDR3 DNA: TGTGCCGCAAGGGGCAGGGACAGGGGTCGGTACGAGCAGTACTTC; clone size: few; J gene: TRBJ2-7; D gene: TRBD1; V gene: TRBV10-3
CDR3 protein: CASSLAGGSGNTIYF; CDR3 DNA: TGCGCCAGCAGCTTGGCTGGTGGTTCGGGAAACACCATATATTTT; clone size: many; J gene: TRBJ1-3; D gene: .; V gene: TRBV5-1
CDR3 protein: CASSTGTGGWNEQFF; CDR3 DNA: TGCGCCAGCAGCACCGGGACAGGGGGGTGGAATGAGCAGTTCTTC; clone size: many; J gene: TRBJ2-1; D gene: TRBD1; V gene: TRBV5-1
CDR3 protein: CASSSVGSGQETQYF; CDR3 DNA: TGTGCCAGCAGCTCCGTCGGAAGCGGACAAGAGACCCAGTACTTC; clone size: .; J gene: TRBJ2-5; D gene: .; V gene: TRBV11-3
CDR3 protein: CSARDRPGGVGQPQHF; CDR3 DNA: TGCAGTGCTAGAGACCGGCCGGGGGGAGTAGGGCAGCCCCAGCATTTT; clone size: many; J gene: TRBJ1-5; D gene: .; V gene: TRBV20-1
CDR3 protein: CASSWDRANSPLHF; CDR3 DNA: TGTGCCAGCAGTTGGGACAGGGCGAATTCACCCCTCCACTTT; clone size: many; J gene: TRBJ1-6; D gene: TRBD1; V gene: TRBV12-3/TRBV12-4
CDR3 protein: CASSFPHSGANVLTF; CDR3 DNA: TGTGCCAGCAGCTTTCCCCACTCTGGGGCCAACGTCCTGACTTTC; clone size: many; J gene: TRBJ2-6; D gene: .; V gene: TRBV7-9
CDR3 protein: CASSPWTSGAYEQYF; CDR3 DNA: TGTGCCAGCAGCCCTTGGACTAGCGGGGCCTACGAGCAGTACTTC; clone size: many; J gene: TRBJ2-7; D gene: TRBD2; V gene: TRBV7-2
CDR3 protein: CASSSEDNEQFF; CDR3 DNA: TGTGCCAGCAGCTCGGAGGACAATGAGCAGTTCTTC; clone size: many; J gene: TRBJ2-1; D gene: .; V gene: TRBV13
CDR3 protein: CASSSEKGPDTQYF; CDR3 DNA: TGTGCCAGCAGCTCCGAAAAGGGGCCAGATACGCAGTATTTT; clone size: .; J gene: TRBJ2-3; D gene: .; V gene: TRBV7-8
CDR3 protein: CASSQGAVGRAKNIQYF; CDR3 DNA: TGTGCCAGCAGCCAAGGAGCAGTAGGGCGGGCCAAAAACATTCAGTACTTC; clone size: many; J gene: TRBJ2-4; D gene: .; V gene: TRBV4-2
CDR3 protein: CASSSAQPQHF; CDR3 DNA: TGTGCCAGCAGTTCCGCTCAGCCCCAGCATTTT; clone size: many; J gene: TRBJ1-5; D gene: .; V gene: TRBV12-3/TRBV12-4
CDR3 protein: CSATLYRGLGQPQHF; CDR3 DNA: TGCAGTGCTACCCTTTACAGGGGGCTGGGTCAGCCCCAGCATTTT; clone size: many; J gene: TRBJ1-5; D gene: TRBD1; V gene: TRBV20-1
CDR3 protein: CASSSPEFDTSDSYGYTF; CDR3 DNA: TGTGCCAGCAGCTCCCCGGAGTTCGACACCTCAGATAGCTATGGCTACACCTTC; clone size: many; J gene: TRBJ1-2; D gene: .; V gene: TRBV5-5
CDR3 protein: CSLWTSGRGDQETQYF; CDR3 DNA: TGCAGCCTTTGGACTAGCGGGAGAGGGGATCAAGAGACCCAGTACTTC; clone size: many; J gene: TRBJ2-5; D gene: TRBD2; V gene: TRBV29-1
CDR3 protein: CASSLGLSNQPQHF; CDR3 DNA: TGTGCCAGCAGCCTGGGACTGAGCAATCAGCCCCAGCATTTT; clone size: many; J gene: TRBJ1-5; D gene: .; V gene: TRBV5-6
CDR3 protein: CSALTDRDYGYTF; CDR3 DNA: TGCAGTGCTCTGACTGACAGGGACTATGGCTACACCTTC; clone size: many; J gene: TRBJ1-2; D gene: TRBD1; V gene: TRBV20-1
CDR3 protein: CSARRDPNEKLFF; CDR3 DNA: TGCAGTGCTCGGCGGGATCCTAATGAAAAACTGTTTTTT; clone size: many; J gene: TRBJ1-4; D gene: .; V gene: TRBV20-1
CDR3 protein: CSARVPGGTQYF; CDR3 DNA: TGCAGTGCTAGAGTACCCGGGGGGACCCAGTACTTC; clone size: many; J gene: TRBJ2-5; D gene: .; V gene: TRBV20-1
CDR3 protein: CASSLDTHTYEQYF; CDR3 DNA: TGTGCCAGCAGCTTGGACACCCACACCTACGAGCAGTACTTC; clone size: many; J gene: TRBJ2-7; D gene: .; V gene: TRBV5-5
CDR3 protein: CASSLPGREGGELFF; CDR3 DNA: TGTGCCAGCAGCCTCCCGGGACGGGAAGGCGGGGAGCTGTTTTTT; clone size: few; J gene: TRBJ2-2; D gene: .; V gene: TRBV7-9
CDR3 protein: CASSAGVGTEAFF; CDR3 DNA: TGCGCCAGCAGCGCCGGGGTTGGAACTGAAGCTTTCTTT; clone size: many; J gene: TRBJ1-1; D gene: .; V gene: TRBV5-1
CDR3 protein: CASRPGRSSYNEQFF; CDR3 DNA: TGCGCCAGCCGGCCTGGACGGAGCTCCTACAATGAGCAGTTCTTC; clone size: many; J gene: TRBJ2-1; D gene: .; V gene: TRBV4-1
CDR3 protein: CASSPQGRGEKLFF; CDR3 DNA: TGTGCCAGCAGCCCGCAGGGGCGCGGTGAAAAACTGTTTTTT; clone size: many; J gene: TRBJ1-4; D gene: .; V gene: TRBV5-8
CDR3 protein: CASSFGTTSNQPQHF; CDR3 DNA: TGCGCCAGCAGCTTCGGGACAACAAGCAATCAGCCCCAGCATTTT; clone size: many; J gene: TRBJ1-5; D gene: .; V gene: TRBV4-1
CDR3 protein: CATRRDGSSYEQYF; CDR3 DNA: TGTGCCACACGCCGGGACGGCAGCTCCTACGAGCAGTACTTC; clone size: .; J gene: TRBJ2-7; D gene: .; V gene: TRBV27
CDR3 protein: CASSLDRGRFGTEAFF; CDR3 DNA: TGCGCCAGCAGCTTGGACAGGGGGAGGTTCGGCACTGAAGCTTTCTTT; clone size: many; J gene: TRBJ1-1; D gene: TRBD1; V gene: TRBV5-1
CDR3 protein: CASSRGGLLDEQFF; CDR3 DNA: TGTGCCAGCTCTAGGGGGGGCCTTCTCGATGAGCAGTTCTTC; clone size: many; J gene: TRBJ2-1; D gene: .; V gene: TRBV12-3/TRBV12-4
CDR3 protein: CASSQELVRGNTGELFF; CDR3 DNA: TGCGCCAGCAGCCAAGAATTGGTGAGGGGGAACACCGGGGAGCTGTTTTTT; clone size: many; J gene: TRBJ2-2; D gene: .; V gene: TRBV4-3
CDR3 protein: CASSLDSNIYNEQFF; CDR3 DNA: TGTGCCAGCAGCTTAGACTCCAACATTTACAATGAGCAGTTCTTC; clone size: few; J gene: TRBJ2-1; D gene: .; V gene: TRBV7-2
CDR3 protein: CSAVSTGTDNYGYTF; CDR3 DNA: TGCAGTGCAGTCTCTACCGGGACAGACAACTATGGCTACACCTTC; clone size: few; J gene: TRBJ1-2; D gene: TRBD1; V gene: TRBV20-1
CDR3 protein: CASSGTGYLTDTQYF; CDR3 DNA: TGTGCCAGCAGCGGGACAGGGTATCTCACAGATACGCAGTATTTT; clone size: .; J gene: TRBJ2-3; D gene: TRBD1; V gene: TRBV6-2/TRBV6-3
CDR3 protein: CASSLNGPAGNNSPLHF; CDR3 DNA: TGTGCCAGCAGCTTAAATGGTCCGGCGGGGAATAATTCACCCCTCCACTTT; clone size: few; J gene: TRBJ1-6; D gene: .; V gene: TRBV7-3
CDR3 protein: CASSWYVNTEAFF; CDR3 DNA: TGTGCCAGCAGTTGGTACGTGAACACTGAAGCTTTCTTT; clone size: many; J gene: TRBJ1-1; D gene: .; V gene: TRBV28